This T cell receptor beta chain stems from a study of T cell responses to AZD1222 COVID-19 vaccine. Study-level findings and limits: Clonal diversity was possibly underestimated, and the donors were mostly white British, with more females. Compared with day 0, the breadth and depth of the Spike-specific TCR repertoire rose significantly after two doses of AZD1222. In the spike-specific TCR repertoire, nearly half reportedly target unmutated variant regions. Repertoires in all cases were sampled only once the peak T cell response had passed.

Per germline, CDR1 MNHNS and CDR2 SASEGT. Trimming shortened V by 0 bases and J by 5 bases, and 7 bases separated the two germline ends. This CDR3 region has 13 residues. Regarding this clone: Its antigen is not known.

Sequencing was performed with immunoSEQ multiplex PCR; in TCRdb, only in-frame clones are kept and a portion is missing. The sample has about 190,000 clones, about nine tenths seen once. The sequences come from peripheral blood, collected on day 0 of MenACWY control vaccination. This TCR came from an adult in good health. The chain has TRBV6-1 and TRBJ1-1; TRBD1 is a possible D gene (6 bases). CDR3 protein: CASSEAQGTEAFF. The DNA of the CDR3 is TGTGCCAGCAGTGAAGCTCAGGGGACTGAAGCTTTCTTT.